These T cell receptor beta chains were read from a single sample in a study of T cell responses to AZD1222 COVID-19 vaccine. Data came from immunoSEQ multiplex PCR; TCRdb stores just in-frame clones and leaves some out. This table holds around 140,000 clones, 85% to 90% found once. The input for sequencing was peripheral blood, taken on day 0 of AZD1222 vaccination. The receptors originated from an adult in good health. Each CDR3 is given with its conserved first and last residue. The order of the fields is clone size, V gene, CDR3 length, J gene, D gene, CDR3 DNA, CDR3 protein. The D gene is left open where the match is weak. Only part of the rows carry a size: once, few, many, or a class if the clone is expanded.

.,TRBV3-1/TRBV3-2,16,TRBJ2-2,TRBD2,TGTGCCAGCAGCCAGGGGGAAGCGGGAGGCACCGGGGAGCTGTTTTTT,CASSQGEAGGTGELFF
.,TRBV7-8,14,TRBJ2-7,TRBD2,TGTGCCAGCAGTTTCGTGACTAGCACTGGAGAGCAGTACTTC,CASSFVTSTGEQYF
few,TRBV27,13,TRBJ1-6,.,TGTGCCAGCGGGCGGGGGGATCGTTCACCCCTCCACTTT,CASGRGDRSPLHF
.,TRBV7-3,14,TRBJ2-3,.,TGTGCCAGCAGCTTATCAGCCGGGACAGATACGCAGTATTTT,CASSLSAGTDTQYF
.,TRBV5-1,16,TRBJ2-3,TRBD2,TGCGCCAGCAGCCCCCGAGCGGGGGGGCCGAGAGATACGCAGTATTTT,CASSPRAGGPRDTQYF
.,TRBV12-3/TRBV12-4,12,TRBJ2-5,.,TGTGCCAGCAGTTTAGGGACCCGCGACCAGTACTTC,CASSLGTRDQYF
.,TRBV27,14,TRBJ1-2,TRBD1,TGTGCCAGCAGCGGGACAGGCAAGGTCTATGGCTACACCTTC,CASSGTGKVYGYTF
once,TRBV27,18,TRBJ2-5,.,TGTGCCAGCAGCTTTCTAACCGGGATTCCCGTCGCCCAAGAGACCCAGTACTTC,CASSFLTGIPVAQETQYF
.,TRBV30,14,TRBJ2-2,.,TGTGCCTGGAGTGTGGGCGGGTACACCGGGGAGCTGTTTTTT,CAWSVGGYTGELFF
.,TRBV2,16,TRBJ1-4,.,TGTGCCAGCTCCAGGCTCGCGCGGACAACTAATGAAAAACTGTTTTTT,CASSRLARTTNEKLFF
.,TRBV18,14,TRBJ2-7,.,TGTGCCAGCTCTGACCCGGGCCCAACCTACGAGCAGTACTTC,CASSDPGPTYEQYF
.,TRBV15,14,TRBJ1-1,.,TGTGCCACCAGCAGATCTAGAAGGTTGACTGAAGCTTTCTTT,CATSRSRRLTEAFF
.,TRBV5-4,12,TRBJ2-3,.,TGTGCCAGCAGCTTGGATCCAGATACGCAGTATTTT,CASSLDPDTQYF